Listed below are T cell receptor beta chains from one sample, sequenced in a study of tumor-infiltrating lymphocytes in localized non-small cell lung cancer. The assay was immunoSEQ multiplex PCR, and TCRdb's table has in-frame clones only and misses some. The sample lists more than 10,000 clones, roughly 64% occurring once. Sequenced sample: lung tumor tissue. These receptors came from a human donor with non-small cell lung cancer. Both conserved end residues are part of each CDR3. The order of the fields is J gene, V gene, CDR3 protein.

TRBJ1-1 | TRBV30 | CAAGDSADTEAFF
TRBJ1-2 | TRBV6-5 | CASSWQGSYTF
TRBJ2-1 | TRBV28 | CATGAIENEQFF
TRBJ2-3 | TRBV19 | CASSLVPGLLTDTQYF
TRBJ2-7 | TRBV20-1 | CSGGDLYEQYF
TRBJ1-3 | TRBV25-1 | CATRGDTIYF
TRBJ1-3 | TRBV5-1 | CASSSSGSGNTIYF
TRBJ1-5 | TRBV4-2 | CASSQWTGDQPQHF
TRBJ2-7 | TRBV30 | CAWSGDRGYEQYF
TRBJ2-1 | TRBV6-7 | CASSYRDEQFF
TRBJ2-3 | TRBV7-2 | CASSTGGTDTQYF
TRBJ1-1 | TRBV5-1 | CASSLNRANTEAFF
TRBJ2-7 | TRBV7-6 | CASSFGQAYEQYF
TRBJ1-3 | TRBV7-7 | CASSRGVGNTIYF
TRBJ1-3 | TRBV7-2 | CASSPQGDGNTIYF
TRBJ1-1 | TRBV18 | CASLFFGGANTEAFF
TRBJ2-7 | TRBV28 | CASSYREYEQYF
TRBJ1-4 | TRBV28 | CASSLGGGATNEKLFF
TRBJ1-1 | TRBV28 | CASSLQGRTEAFF
TRBJ2-1 | TRBV18 | CASSPSGSSYNEQFF
TRBJ2-1 | TRBV6-6 | CASSPPNNEQFF
TRBJ1-2 | TRBV7-9 | CASSLEGGIDYGYTF
TRBJ2-7 | TRBV5-1 | CASSSDYEQYF
TRBJ2-3 | TRBV19 | CATSLRLAGVGGIPDTQYF
TRBJ2-1 | TRBV29-1 | CSVEAPSRDNEQFF
TRBJ2-3 | TRBV5-4 | CASSLDLGDTQYF
TRBJ1-1 | TRBV18 | CASSQDRGETEAFF
TRBJ2-7 | TRBV10-3 | CAISDPPYEQYF
TRBJ2-2 | TRBV14 | CASSHLFHPVTGELFF
TRBJ2-7 | TRBV19 | CASSGTSSYYEQYF
TRBJ2-7 | TRBV5-4 | CASRRDRGSYEQYF
TRBJ1-1 | TRBV7-9 | CASSFLEEAGTEAFF
TRBJ1-3 | TRBV13 | CASSTPGVRNTIYF
TRBJ2-7 | TRBV6-5 | CASSYSVQDYEQYF
TRBJ2-3 | TRBV7-9 | CASSSSGTSLDTDTQYF
TRBJ1-2 | TRBV29-1 | CSVEDRHGYTF
TRBJ2-3 | TRBV6-1 | CASSEALRGPLF
TRBJ1-4 | TRBV18 | CASSPNRVLDEKLFF
TRBJ1-2 | TRBV11-2 | CASSLEASIYGYTF
TRBJ2-7 | TRBV5-1 | CASSVAGQGLTYEQYF
TRBJ2-1 | TRBV7-9 | CASSLTEAYNEQFF
TRBJ2-4 | TRBV10-3 | CAISESGTAPNIQYF
TRBJ2-7 | TRBV6-5 | CASSYAGSSYEQYF
TRBJ2-3 | TRBV5-4 | CASSLAAGGTDTQYF
TRBJ1-2 | TRBV9 | CASSVLVGGAGYTF
TRBJ1-1 | TRBV29-1 | CSVEGLTGGHTEAFF
TRBJ2-5 | TRBV11-2 | CASSLEGTSGSMETQYF
TRBJ1-5 | TRBV6-1 | CASSPGQGKPQHF
TRBJ2-5 | TRBV11-3 | CASSRQGGRAETQYF
TRBJ2-5 | TRBV29-1 | CSVGEAETQYF
TRBJ2-2 | TRBV7-9 | CASSWLTGEVTGELFF
TRBJ2-2 | TRBV6-5 | CASSYSTSAGELFF
TRBJ2-1 | TRBV19 | CATTTSRSYNEQFF
TRBJ1-2 | TRBV10-1 | CASSDSRTRNYGYTF
TRBJ2-7 | TRBV10-3 | CAISEAGSGYEQYF
TRBJ2-7 | TRBV29-1 | CSVAVRAGYEQYF
TRBJ1-4 | TRBV27 | CASSHDTPGRTHEKLFF
TRBJ1-2 | TRBV18 | CASSPPSQSYYGYTF